The 23 T cell receptor beta chains below come from one sample, sequenced in a study of shared clonotypes between healthy human individuals. Libraries were prepared by immunoSEQ multiplex PCR; TCRdb keeps only in-frame clonotypes and omits some of them. The sample yields hundreds of thousands of clones, roughly 96% seen once. Terminally differentiated effector memory CD45RA+ cells were excluded by CCR7 positive selection of CD45RO-negative cells. The sequenced material came from naive CD8+ T cells sorted from blood. The receptors come from a woman aged 25 to 45 in good health.

This clone was seen a single time. V and J are TRBV4-1 and TRBJ2-1; 13 nucleotides match TRBD2. CDR3 length: 19 amino acids. With 4 bases clipped from V and 4 bases from J, the junction kept 13 bases outside the gene matches. Germline V CDR1 and CDR2: MGHRA, YSYEKL. CDR3: CASSPLLAGGRPGYNEQFF. The CDR3 region has the DNA TGCGCCAGCAGCCCCCTACTAGCGGGAGGGCGGCCGGGGTACAATGAGCAGTTCTTC.

The V gene is TRBV28, the J gene TRBJ1-1, with D maybe TRBD1 (5 bases). Per germline, CDR1 MDHEN and CDR2 SYDVKM. The CDR3 sequence is 14 residues long. Trimming shortened V by 5 bases and J by 0 bases, and 10 bases separated the two germline ends. CDR3 amino acids: CASSGQGMNTEAFF. In DNA form, the CDR3 reads TGTGCCAGCAGTGGTCAGGGTATGAACACTGAAGCTTTCTTT.

The V gene is TRBV27, the J gene TRBJ2-7; 10 bases are shared with TRBD2. Germline values: CDR1 MNHEY, CDR2 SMNVEV (reference sequence). CDR3 length equals 16 residues. V trimming: 2 bases; J trimming: 3 bases; junction bases outside the gene matches: 7. The CDR3 nucleotides are TGTGCCAGCAGTTTACACCAGCGGGAGGGATACTACGAGCAGTACTTC. The encoded protein is CASSLHQREGYYEQYF.

This chain links TRBV19 with TRBJ2-7; no reliable D call. The CDR3 covers 16 residues. Germline V gives CDR1 LNHDA, CDR2 SQIVND (reference sequence). V gave up 5 bases and J gave up 0 bases, with 17 bases separating them. DNA of the CDR3: TGTGCCAGTAGTCCGAACGCACTCACTACCTCCTACGAGCAGTACTTC. This codes for CASSPNALTTSYEQYF.

The chain uses TRBV7-9 and TRBJ2-7, with D unclear. The CDR3 is 13 residues long. CDR1 and CDR2 from the germline V gene are SEHNR and FQNEAQ (reference sequence). The V end lost 2 bases, the J end lost 2 bases, and 7 bases lay between the germline ends. The CDR3 here is CASSLHGTYEQYF. CDR3 DNA sequence: TGTGCCAGCAGCTTACACGGTACCTACGAGCAGTACTTC.

Note on this clone: Different DNA sequences within this sample yield the same CDR3. The rearrangement joins TRBV28 to TRBJ2-3; TRBD2 matches at 8 bases. The J segment lost 0 bases and the V segment lost 5 bases, leaving 4 bases of the junction unmatched. CDR3 length: 15 residues. Germline V gives CDR1 MDHEN, CDR2 SYDVKM. CDR3 sequence (DNA): TGTGCCAGCAGTCTTCTAGCGGGTAGCACAGATACGCAGTATTTT. Its translation: CASSLLAGSTDTQYF.

This rearrangement joins TRBV5-4 to TRBJ1-4; no firm D call. V lost 0 bases and J lost 8, with 8 bases in between. CDR3 length: 13 amino acids. Germline loops: CDR1 SGHNT, CDR2 YYREEE (reference sequence). CDR3: CASSLAAGEKLFF. DNA of the CDR3: TGTGCCAGCAGCTTGGCCGCGGGAGAAAAACTGTTTTTT.

This clone showed up just once. The rearrangement uses TRBV28 and TRBJ2-1; 11 nucleotides line up with TRBD2. The ends lost 1 base at V and 4 bases at J; junction bases unmatched: 6. Germline V gene data show CDR1 as MDHEN and CDR2 as SYDVKM. The CDR3 spans 17 residues. The CDR3 spells CASSLFSGTSGYNEQFF. The DNA of the CDR3 is TGTGCCAGCAGTTTATTTTCGGGGACTAGCGGATACAATGAGCAGTTCTTC.

The rearrangement uses TRBV7-3 and TRBJ2-1; 15 bases fit TRBD2. The V gene's germline CDR1 is SGHTA and CDR2 FQGTGA. With V trimmed by 5 bases and J by 7 bases, 9 bases remained unmatched. The CDR3 is made up of 17 amino acids. The CDR3 protein is CASSPIVGTSGRNEQFF. CDR3 DNA: TGTGCCAGCAGCCCTATCGTCGGGACTAGCGGGAGGAATGAGCAGTTCTTC.

The V call is TRBV19, the J call TRBJ2-3; 7 nucleotides match TRBD2. Trimming cost V 11 bases and J 0 bases; bases outside gene matches: 17. Germline CDR1 LNHDA, CDR2 SQIVND (reference sequence). This CDR3 is 17 amino acids long. CDR3: CALGVPGGTTSTDTQYF. DNA for the CDR3: TGTGCCCTGGGGGTCCCGGGAGGAACTACTAGCACAGATACGCAGTATTTT.

The rearrangement uses TRBV27 and TRBJ2-7; D perhaps matches TRBD2 (6 bases). Germline CDR1 MNHEY, CDR2 SMNVEV (reference sequence). CDR3 length equals 13 residues. V dropped 2 bases and J dropped 4 bases, with 9 bases sitting between them. The CDR3 region is CASSLGTRYEQYF. The CDR3 DNA sequence: TGTGCCAGCAGTTTAGGGACTCGATACGAGCAGTACTTC.

The V gene is TRBV28, the J gene TRBJ2-3, with 7 bases that match TRBD1. Per germline, CDR1 MDHEN and CDR2 SYDVKM. With 6 bases clipped from V and 1 base from J, the junction kept 10 bases outside the gene matches. The CDR3 loop spans 16 amino acids. CDR3 residues: CASSPYRGLGTDTQYF. In nucleotides, the CDR3 is TGTGCCAGCAGCCCCTATAGGGGGCTGGGCACAGATACGCAGTATTTT. The entire variable domain, with the rest obtained from reference TRBV28 and TRBJ2-3, is as follows: DVKVTQSSRYLVKRTGEKVFLECVQDMDHENMFWYRQDPGLGLRLIYFSYDVKMKEKGDIPEGYSVSREKKERFSLILESASTNQTSMYLCASSPYRGLGTDTQYFGPGTRLTVL.

This chain uses TRBV11-2 with TRBJ1-1; D might be TRBD1 (5 bases). V lost 6 bases and J 4 bases, leaving 12 bases between the germline ends. The CDR3 is 13 amino acids. The germline CDR1 and CDR2 sequences are SGHAT and FQNNGV. CDR3 sequence (DNA): TGTGCCAGCAGTACCGGGACTGGCACTGAAGCTTTCTTT. It is translated as CASSTGTGTEAFF.

The rearrangement uses TRBV5-1 and TRBJ2-1; tentatively, D is TRBD1 (6 bases). In germline, CDR1 is SGHRS, CDR2 YFSETQ. The CDR3 consists of 15 residues. V gave up 0 bases and J gave up 4 bases, with 11 bases separating them. In nucleotides, the CDR3 is TGCGCCAGCAGCTTGGCCAGGGGAGAATACAATGAGCAGTTCTTC. Translation gives CASSLARGEYNEQFF.

The chain employs TRBV5-1 and TRBJ2-1; D unclear. This CDR3 has 12 residues. Deletions cut 0 bases from V and 13 bases from J, with 11 bases between. Germline CDR1 reads SGHRS; CDR2 reads YFSETQ. In DNA form, the CDR3 reads TGCGCCAGCAGCTTGGTGGACCCTGAACAGTTCTTC. It is translated as CASSLVDPEQFF.

This chain uses TRBV6-6 with TRBJ1-5, with unresolved D. Germline-derived CDR1 and CDR2 are MNHNY and SVGAGI (reference sequence). The CDR3 extends over 14 amino acids. Trimming pared 9 bases from V and 0 bases from J, leaving 12 bases between. CDR3 DNA: TGTGCCAGTTGGAAGGACTCTAGCAATCAGCCCCAGCATTTT. Protein: CASWKDSSNQPQHF.

J is TRBJ2-3 and V is TRBV27; TRBD2 matches at 14 bases. The V gene's germline CDR1 is MNHEY and CDR2 SMNVEV (reference sequence). The length of the CDR3 is 16 residues. V was clipped by 4 bases and J by 6 bases; unmatched bases: 6. In DNA form, the CDR3 reads TGTGCCAGCAGTTCCCCGGGACTAGCGGGAGATGATACGCAGTATTTT. Translation gives CASSSPGLAGDDTQYF.

The chain carries TRBV7-9 and TRBJ2-7; D is perhaps TRBD2 (6 bases). Germline assignment: CDR1 SEHNR and CDR2 FQNEAQ (reference sequence). Trimming took 9 bases from V and 5 from J, leaving 20 bases between them. The CDR3 is 14 residues long. CDR3 region: CASLPGTVLDEQYF. The CDR3 bases are TGTGCCAGTCTTCCCGGGACTGTTCTCGACGAGCAGTACTTC. Supplemented by reference TRBV7-9 and TRBJ2-7, the full variable domain reads DTGVSQNPRHKITKRGQNVTFRCDPISEHNRLYWYRQTLGQGPEFLTYFQNEAQLEKSRLLSDRFSAERPKGSFSTLEIQRTEQGDSAMYLCASLPGTVLDEQYFGPGTRLTVT.

The J gene is TRBJ2-7, the V gene TRBV6-5, with TRBD1 matching 8 bases. With 6 bases clipped from V and 3 bases from J, the junction kept 7 bases outside the gene matches. The CDR3 has 14 amino acids. Per the germline V gene, CDR1 is MNHEY and CDR2 is SVGAGI. The CDR3 protein is CASSQAGGGYEQYF. The DNA of the CDR3 is TGTGCCAGCAGCCAGGCAGGGGGCGGCTACGAGCAGTACTTC.

The chain uses TRBV6-1 and TRBJ1-1, with D possibly TRBD1 on 6 matching bases. Germline CDR1 is MNHNS and CDR2 is SASEGT. V lost 3 bases and J lost 5, with 10 bases in between. CDR3 length equals 13 residues. CDR3 nucleotide sequence: TGTGCCAGCAGTGAGTGGGGACAAACTGAAGCTTTCTTT. Protein product: CASSEWGQTEAFF.

V gene TRBV4-1 combines with J gene TRBJ1-2; 8 bases map to TRBD1. Germline V gene sequence: CDR1 MGHRA, CDR2 YSYEKL. This CDR3 contains 15 residues. V lost 3 bases and J lost 4; bases outside the gene matches: 7. The CDR3 DNA sequence: TGCGCCAGCAGCCAGACATCGGACAGGGCCTATGGCTACACCTTC. Translation gives CASSQTSDRAYGYTF.

On this clone itself: Other nucleotide sequences in the sample specify the same CDR3. The chain combines TRBV7-9 with TRBJ2-1, with TRBD2 matching 8 bases. Trimming removed 5 bases from V and 0 bases from J; junction bases left unmatched: 3. The CDR3 length is 15 residues. The germline CDR1 and CDR2 sequences are SEHNR and FQNEAQ (reference sequence). Here the CDR3 reads CASSPSGSSYNEQFF. DNA for the CDR3: TGTGCCAGCAGCCCGAGCGGGAGCTCCTACAATGAGCAGTTCTTC.

The CDR3 DNA sequence: TGTGCCAGCAGCGGGATTTTCAATCAGCCCCAGCATTTT. The encoded protein is CASSGIFNQPQHF. The V gene is TRBV28, the J gene TRBJ1-5; the D is unclear. Per germline, CDR1 MDHEN and CDR2 SYDVKM. There are 13 residues in the CDR3. Trimming shortened V by 6 bases and J by 3 bases, and 9 bases separated the two germline ends.